The rows below give T cell receptor beta chains drawn from one sample of a study of blood T cell repertoires in COVID-19. Generated by immunoSEQ multiplex PCR, the TCRdb table keeps only in-frame clones and is missing some. Of 80,000 to 100,000 clones listed, 80% are singletons. The material sequenced was peripheral blood. These receptors all stem from a human donor in a cohort sampled during active COVID-19. Each CDR3 is given with its conserved first and last residue. D genes are given only for firm matches. Not all rows give a size; the values are once, few, many and, for expanded clones, a class.

d_gene	j_gene	abundance	v_gene	len	CDR3aa	CDR3nt
TRBD1	TRBJ2-7	few	TRBV11-2	16	CASSPRVTGGTGEQYF	TGTGCCAGCAGCCCACGAGTGACAGGGGGGACGGGCGAGCAGTACTTC
-	TRBJ1-4	-	TRBV23-1	14	CAASRGRVVEKLFF	TGCGCCGCCAGCAGAGGCAGGGTTGTTGAAAAACTGTTTTTT
TRBD2	TRBJ2-1	-	TRBV15	15	CATSSATGRNNEQFF	TGTGCCACCAGCAGTGCCACCGGGAGGAACAATGAGCAGTTCTTC
TRBD1	TRBJ1-5	-	TRBV19	14	CASRDRVSNQPQHF	TGTGCCAGTAGAGACAGGGTCAGCAATCAGCCCCAGCATTTT
-	TRBJ2-7	-	TRBV28	13	CASIGWGGYEQYF	TGTGCCAGCATAGGGTGGGGCGGATACGAGCAGTACTTC
TRBD1	TRBJ1-2	few	TRBV7-9	13	CASSLVGQGGYTF	TGTGCCAGCAGCTTAGTGGGACAGGGTGGCTACACCTTC
-	TRBJ2-7	few	TRBV28	11	CASSQRLEQYF	TGTGCCAGCAGTCAACGACTGGAGCAGTACTTC
TRBD2	TRBJ2-7	-	TRBV3-1/TRBV3-2	14	CASSPHGLGGEQYF	TGTGCCAGCAGCCCGCACGGACTAGGCGGCGAGCAGTACTTC
-	TRBJ1-1	-	TRBV6-5	16	CASSYSFQGLNTEAFF	TGTGCCAGCAGTTACAGTTTCCAGGGGCTGAACACTGAAGCTTTCTTT
-	TRBJ2-7	-	TRBV7-2	13	CASSWALSYEQYF	TGTGCCAGCAGCTGGGCCCTCTCCTACGAGCAGTACTTC
-	TRBJ1-4	-	TRBV23-1	12	CASRTGPEKLFF	TGCGCCAGCAGAACAGGGCCCGAAAAACTGTTTTTT
-	TRBJ1-5	-	TRBV19	14	CASSTYISNQPQHF	TGTGCCAGTAGTACCTATATTAGCAATCAGCCCCAGCATTTT
TRBD1	TRBJ1-6	few	TRBV6-1	14	CASSEGQGFSPLHF	TGTGCCAGCAGTGAAGGACAGGGTTTTTCACCCCTCCACTTT
-	TRBJ1-1	-	TRBV28	14	CASSALPSGFEAFF	TGTGCCAGCAGTGCCCTTCCTTCCGGTTTCGAAGCTTTCTTT
-	TRBJ2-2	few	TRBV7-9	14	CASEKERSTGELFF	TGTGCCAGTGAAAAGGAGCGGTCCACCGGGGAGCTGTTTTTT
-	TRBJ1-3	-	TRBV28	11	CASSFKNTIYF	TGTGCCAGCAGTTTTAAAAACACCATATATTTT
-	TRBJ1-2	-	TRBV12-3/TRBV12-4	13	CASRRTERGGYTF	TGTGCCAGCAGAAGGACAGAGAGGGGTGGCTACACCTTC
-	TRBJ1-2	-	TRBV25-1	14	CASSGGGQYYGYTF	TGTGCCAGCAGTGGCGGGGGGCAGTACTATGGCTACACCTTC
-	TRBJ1-1	-	TRBV18	15	CASSPLGLGDTEAFF	TGTGCCAGCTCACCGCTAGGGCTCGGGGACACTGAAGCTTTCTTT
TRBD2	TRBJ2-7	-	TRBV9	14	CASSVASGTYEQYF	TGTGCCAGCAGCGTAGCTAGCGGGACCTACGAGCAGTACTTC
-	TRBJ2-5	once	TRBV29-1	12	CSVKREVETQYF	TGCAGCGTAAAAAGGGAGGTAGAGACCCAGTACTTC
-	TRBJ1-4	-	TRBV21-1	15	CASSKPGDSNEKLFF	TGTGCCAGCAGCAAACCTGGGGACAGTAATGAAAAACTGTTTTTT
TRBD2	TRBJ2-2	-	TRBV7-2	15	CASSPPSGRTGELFF	TGTGCCAGCAGCCCCCCTAGCGGGAGGACCGGGGAGCTGTTTTTT
TRBD1	TRBJ1-6	-	TRBV14	15	CASSRGTGGNSPLHF	TGTGCCAGCAGCCGTGGGACAGGGGGGAATTCACCCCTCCACTTT
-	TRBJ2-3	-	TRBV7-2	14	CASSFVQITDTQYF	TGTGCCAGCAGCTTTGTCCAGATCACAGATACGCAGTATTTT
TRBD1	TRBJ2-7	-	TRBV5-1	15	CASSHLGTGSYEQYF	TGCGCCAGCAGCCACCTGGGGACAGGTTCCTACGAGCAGTACTTC
-	TRBJ1-3	-	TRBV28	20	CASSLSAWARQRVTGNTIYF	TGTGCCAGCAGTTTATCTGCGTGGGCCAGACAGCGAGTGACTGGAAACACCATATATTTT
-	TRBJ2-1	-	TRBV7-9	12	CASSPEVREQFF	TGTGCCAGCAGCCCAGAGGTACGCGAGCAGTTCTTC
-	TRBJ2-7	once	TRBV5-1	15	CASTPLGEGHHPPYF	TGCGCCAGCACCCCTCTCGGGGAGGGACACCATCCCCCGTACTTC
-	TRBJ2-7	-	TRBV7-2	13	CASSRDFSYEQYF	TGTGCCAGCAGCCGGGACTTCTCCTACGAGCAGTACTTC
-	TRBJ2-7	few	TRBV6-5	15	CASSYSRGGWYEQYF	TGTGCCAGCAGTTACTCCCGCGGGGGCTGGTACGAGCAGTACTTC
-	TRBJ2-7	-	TRBV7-9	14	CASSSFQGSYEQYF	TGTGCCAGCAGCTCATTTCAGGGCTCCTACGAGCAGTACTTC
-	TRBJ1-1	-	TRBV3-1/TRBV3-2	12	CASSQLSGEALF	TGTGCCAGCAGCCAATTATCCGGGGAAGCCCTCTTT
TRBD1	TRBJ1-5	few	TRBV6-5	14	CASSPYRGDQPQHF	TGTGCCAGCAGTCCATACAGGGGGGATCAGCCCCAGCATTTT
-	TRBJ2-1	-	TRBV5-4	14	CASSLALGRDEQFF	TGTGCCAGCAGCTTGGCTCTCGGGAGAGATGAGCAGTTCTTC
-	TRBJ1-3	-	TRBV19	16	CATDAGTLYSGNTIYF	TGTGCCACCGATGCGGGGACCCTATACTCTGGAAACACCATATATTTT
TRBD1	TRBJ1-2	-	TRBV28	15	CASSLYSGQGEGYTF	TGTGCCAGCAGTCTATACTCCGGACAGGGGGAAGGCTACACCTTC
-	TRBJ2-7	-	TRBV3-1/TRBV3-2	13	CAVSRTASYEQYF	TGTGCCGTGAGCCGGACTGCTTCCTACGAGCAGTACTTC
TRBD1	TRBJ1-2	-	TRBV7-6	15	CASSSRIGRGHGYTF	TGTGCCAGCAGCTCCAGGATTGGCAGGGGGCATGGCTACACCTTC
-	TRBJ1-5	-	TRBV7-2	14	CASSFGQRNQPQHF	TGTGCCAGCAGCTTTGGACAGCGCAATCAGCCCCAGCATTTT
TRBD1	TRBJ1-1	-	TRBV5-1	16	CASSLYSGQGNTEAFF	TGCGCCAGCAGCTTGTATTCCGGACAGGGGAACACTGAAGCTTTCTTT
TRBD2	TRBJ2-5	-	TRBV7-3	15	CASSLGSGRAETQYF	TGTGCCAGCAGCTTGGGTAGCGGGAGGGCCGAGACCCAGTACTTC
-	TRBJ2-7	-	TRBV19	15	CASSTPPGAKGEQYF	TGTGCCAGTAGTACTCCCCCGGGAGCCAAAGGCGAGCAGTACTTC
TRBD2	TRBJ2-2	-	TRBV11-2	16	CASSPQGLVVIGELFF	TGTGCCAGCAGCCCGCAGGGACTAGTGGTAATCGGGGAGCTGTTTTTT
-	TRBJ1-1	-	TRBV7-8	13	CASSFGLNTEAFF	TGTGCCAGCAGCTTTGGCCTTAACACTGAAGCTTTCTTT
TRBD1	TRBJ1-1	-	TRBV15	14	CATSRGQMNTEAFF	TGTGCCACCAGCAGGGGACAGATGAACACTGAAGCTTTCTTT
-	TRBJ2-7	-	TRBV28	11	CASSGGYEQYF	TGTGCCAGCAGCGGCGGTTACGAGCAGTACTTC
TRBD2	TRBJ2-3	-	TRBV19	14	CASAGLAGADTQYF	TGTGCCAGTGCCGGACTAGCGGGGGCAGATACGCAGTATTTT